This T cell receptor beta chain originates from a study of blood T cell repertoires in COVID-19. Looking at the study overall: The analysed material was cDNA or gDNA that came from T cells, B-cell-depleted T cells, or PBMCs.

Measured with immunoSEQ multiplex PCR; TCRdb has only the in-frame clones, and not every one. The sample consists of about 69,000 clones, approximately 90% of them appearing once. The CDR3 runs 15 residues. Trimming removed 3 bases from V and 5 bases from J; junction bases left unmatched: 6. Germline assignment: CDR1 LNHDA and CDR2 SQIVND (reference sequence). The chain joins TRBV19 to TRBJ2-2; 7 nucleotides line up with TRBD2. The TCR comes from a woman aged 60-75 years with active COVID-19. Sequencing was performed on peripheral blood. The CDR3: CASSIGLAVTGELFF. The CDR3 DNA reads TGTGCCAGTAGTATTGGCCTAGCGGTTACCGGGGAGCTGTTTTTT.